The 17 T cell receptor beta chains listed next were all sequenced from one sample in a study of CD8 T cells in Susac syndrome. Random hexamers were used to reverse transcribe 0.5 to 1 ug of RNA. TCRdb fed the immunoSEQ multiplex PCR reads into MiXCR, producing one record per CDR3 protein. The sample shows roughly 80,000 distinct CDR3 sequences, 75% to 95% of them seen only once. The material sequenced was CD8+ T cells from PBMCs. Receptors originate from a human donor with multiple sclerosis.

V and J are TRBV4-3 and TRBJ2-1, with 12 bases that match TRBD2. The CDR3 loop spans 16 amino acids. Germline V CDR1 and CDR2: LGHNA, YSLEER. J was trimmed by 7 bases and V by 1 base; bases with no gene match: 5. CDR3 loop: CASSQALAGGENEQFF. The CDR3 DNA is TGCGCCAGCAGCCAAGCACTAGCGGGAGGTGAAAATGAGCAGTTCTTC.

The chain joins TRBV2 to TRBJ2-7; 7 bases are a match to TRBD2. The CDR3 runs to 14 residues. Germline assignment: CDR1 SNHLY and CDR2 FYNNEI. Losses at the gene ends were 7 bases for V and 2 bases for J; bases not matched to a gene: 8. CDR3 in DNA: TGTGCCAGCAAGATACTAGCGCTCCCCTACGAGCAGTACTTC. Its protein is CASKILALPYEQYF.

The gene calls are TRBV4-3 and TRBJ2-7; D unclear. This CDR3 has 14 amino acids. Germline lookup yields CDR1 LGHNA and CDR2 YSLEER. The ends were cut back, 1 base at V and 3 bases at J, with 10 bases in the middle. The CDR3 DNA follows: TGCGCCAGCAGCCAAGGTGTGTCTGGCTACGAGCAGTACTTC. Translating gives CASSQGVSGYEQYF.

V gene TRBV2 combines with J gene TRBJ2-5, with D perhaps matching TRBD2 (5 bases). CDR1 SNHLY and CDR2 FYNNEI come from the germline V gene. V lost 5 bases to trimming and J lost 5 bases, with 15 bases between them. This CDR3 is built from 14 residues. In nucleotides, the CDR3 is TGTGCCAGCAGTCTTGAGGGAATGGAGGAGACCCAGTACTTC. Translation gives CASSLEGMEETQYF. Filled out from reference TRBV2 and TRBJ2-5, the complete variable domain reads EPEVTQTPSHQVTQMGQEVILRCVPISNHLYFYWYRQILGQKVEFLVSFYNNEISEKSEIFDDQFSVERPDGSNFTLKIRSTKLEDSAMYFCASSLEGMEETQYFGPGTRLLVL.

The V call is TRBV9, the J call TRBJ1-1; no firm D call. V was cut by 3 bases and J by 1 base, with 13 bases left in between. The CDR3 sequence is 15 residues long. Germline lookup yields CDR1 SGDLS and CDR2 YYNGEE. The CDR3 loop is CASSGGDTANTEAFF. CDR3 coding DNA: TGTGCCAGCAGCGGAGGAGATACCGCGAACACTGAAGCTTTCTTT.

The gene calls are TRBV12-3 or TRBV12-4 and TRBJ2-1; 12 bases line up with TRBD2. The CDR3 runs 18 residues. After removal of 5 bases from V and 2 bases from J, the junction contained 10 bases not matched to a gene. The CDR3 is CASSHPSGGAPPYNEQFF. In DNA, the CDR3 is TGTGCCAGCAGTCATCCTAGCGGGGGGGCACCTCCCTACAATGAGCAGTTCTTC.

V is TRBV28 and J is TRBJ2-7, with TRBD2 identical over 16 bases. V trimming: 8 bases; J trimming: 10 bases; junction bases outside the gene matches: 8. This CDR3 is built from 14 residues. Germline V lookup: CDR1 MDHEN, CDR2 SYDVKM. The CDR3 region is CASHTGTSGRAQYF. The CDR3 DNA is TGTGCCAGCCATACAGGGACTAGCGGGAGGGCCCAGTACTTC.

CDR3 loop: CASSITGHSVYEQYF. CDR3 DNA: TGTGCCAGTAGTATAACGGGACATTCCGTCTACGAGCAGTACTTC. The chain employs TRBV19 and TRBJ2-7; a possible D gene is TRBD1 (6 bases). Trimming shortened V by 2 bases and J by 3 bases, and 14 bases separated the two germline ends. The germline V gene has CDR1 LNHDA and CDR2 SQIVND (reference sequence). The CDR3 length is 15 residues.

The chain recombines TRBV28 with TRBJ2-7, with D perhaps being TRBD1 or TRBD2 (5 bases each). With 6 bases removed from V and 0 bases from J, the gap between germline ends came to 15 bases. This CDR3 is built from 15 residues. Looked up from germline, CDR1 is MDHEN and CDR2 is SYDVKM. CDR3 sequence reads: CASSPEPGLSYEQYF. CDR3 DNA sequence: TGTGCCAGCAGCCCGGAGCCGGGGCTCTCCTACGAGCAGTACTTC.

The chain uses TRBV18 and TRBJ1-4; tentative D call: TRBD1 (5 bases). Germline CDR1 is KGHSH and CDR2 is LQKENI. The V gene lost 2 bases and the J gene lost 2 bases, with 12 bases spanning the gap. CDR3 size: 16 residues. The CDR3 sequence is CASSPGETVTNEKLFF. The CDR3 nucleotides read TGTGCCAGCTCACCAGGGGAGACAGTCACTAATGAAAAACTGTTTTTT.

The rearrangement links TRBV27 to TRBJ1-2; no clear D gene. The V gene lost 0 bases and the J gene lost 1 base, with 15 bases spanning the gap. CDR3 length equals 17 residues. Germline loops: CDR1 MNHEY, CDR2 SMNVEV (reference sequence). CDR3 sequence reads: CASSLSESAVFNYGYTF. In DNA, the CDR3 is TGTGCCAGCAGTTTATCGGAGTCGGCAGTTTTTAACTATGGCTACACCTTC.

V usage is TRBV6-1 and J usage is TRBJ2-7, with TRBD1 identical over 10 bases. The junction had 6 bases not matched to a gene; V was cut back by 6 bases and J by 4 bases. Looked up from germline, CDR1 is MNHNS and CDR2 is SASEGT. The CDR3 has 14 residues. The CDR3 DNA follows: TGTGCCAGCAGCCAGGGACAGGGGAGGTACGAGCAGTACTTC. This sequence encodes CASSQGQGRYEQYF.

J is TRBJ2-1 and V is TRBV6-5; TRBD2 might be the D (6 bases). V was shortened by 6 bases and J by 0 bases, with 12 bases between the two germline ends. CDR3 size: 15 residues. In germline, CDR1 is MNHEY, CDR2 SVGAGI. As DNA, the CDR3 is TGTGCCAGCAGACCTCTAGCGAGCTCCTACAATGAGCAGTTCTTC. It translates to CASRPLASSYNEQFF.

The J gene is TRBJ2-5, the V gene TRBV25-1; D possibly uses TRBD1 or TRBD2 (5 bases each). Germline loops: CDR1 MGHDK, CDR2 SYGVNS. The CDR3 is made up of 14 amino acids. Trimming left V 7 bases short and J 0 bases short, with 12 bases between. The CDR3 sequence: CASTKRGHQETQYF. In nucleotides, the CDR3 is TGTGCCAGCACCAAAAGGGGACACCAAGAGACCCAGTACTTC. The whole variable domain, filled in from reference TRBV25-1 and TRBJ2-5, reads EADIYQTPRYLVIGTGKKITLECSQTMGHDKMYWYQQDPGMELHLIHYSYGVNSTEKGDLSSESTVSRIRTEHFPLTLESARPSHTSQYLCASTKRGHQETQYFGPGTRLLVL.

V gene TRBV29-1 combines with J gene TRBJ2-7, with a tentative D call TRBD2 (5 bases). The CDR3 runs 13 residues. Germline V lookup: CDR1 SQVTM, CDR2 ANQGSEA. With 3 bases removed from V and 3 bases from J, the gap between germline ends came to 12 bases. CDR3 loop: CSVEAGDLYEQYF. The CDR3 nucleotides are TGCAGCGTTGAGGCGGGTGACCTCTACGAGCAGTACTTC.

The rearrangement joins TRBV12-3 or TRBV12-4 to TRBJ2-1, with 8 bases aligning to TRBD2. Trimming cost V 5 bases and J 1 base; bases outside gene matches: 13. The length of the CDR3 is 18 residues. CDR3 region: CASSPPAGAIRSYNEQFF. CDR3 nucleotides: TGTGCCAGCAGTCCCCCAGCGGGAGCCATCAGGTCCTACAATGAGCAGTTCTTC.

The chain uses TRBV4-2 and TRBJ1-1; D unclear. Trimming stripped 1 base from V and 4 bases from J, with 7 bases between. The CDR3 extends over 13 amino acids. Germline CDR1 LGHNA, CDR2 YNFKEQ. The CDR3 reads CASSQAEGTEAFF. Here the CDR3 DNA reads TGTGCCAGCAGCCAAGCCGAGGGCACTGAAGCTTTCTTT.